The clone carrying this T cell receptor (beta chain) was seen many times. The sample originates from a study of CD8 T cells in ankylosing spondylitis. V shed 2 bases and J shed 4 bases, with 14 bases lying between them. This CDR3 has 14 residues. Per germline, CDR1 DFQATT and CDR2 SNEGSKA (reference sequence). One entry per CDR3 protein results from TCRdb running MiXCR on the 5' RACE reads. Among 250,000 to 400,000 distinct CDR3 sequences listed, roughly 12% were seen once. The chain has TRBV20-1 and TRBJ1-2; possibly TRBD1 for D (5 bases). Material: blood, either unsorted or a sorted T cell fraction (not recorded which). The TCR comes from a female donor with ankylosing spondylitis or in good health (not recorded which). This chain's CDR3 is CSARFSQEVYGYTF. CDR3 nucleotides: TGCAGTGCTAGATTTTCACAGGAGGTCTATGGCTACACCTTC.